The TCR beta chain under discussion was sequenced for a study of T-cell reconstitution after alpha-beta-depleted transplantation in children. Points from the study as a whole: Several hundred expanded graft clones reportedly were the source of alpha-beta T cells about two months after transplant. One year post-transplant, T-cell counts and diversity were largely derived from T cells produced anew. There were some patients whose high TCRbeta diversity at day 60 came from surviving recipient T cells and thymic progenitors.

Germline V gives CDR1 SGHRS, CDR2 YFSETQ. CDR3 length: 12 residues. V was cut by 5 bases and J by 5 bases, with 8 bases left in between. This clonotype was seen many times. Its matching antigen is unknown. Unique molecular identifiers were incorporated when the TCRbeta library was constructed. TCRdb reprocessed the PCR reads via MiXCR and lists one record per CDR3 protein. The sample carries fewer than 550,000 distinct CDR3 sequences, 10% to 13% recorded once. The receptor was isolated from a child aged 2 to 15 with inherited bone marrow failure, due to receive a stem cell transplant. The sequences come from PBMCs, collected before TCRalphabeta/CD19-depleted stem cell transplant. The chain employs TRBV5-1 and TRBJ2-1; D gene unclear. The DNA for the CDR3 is TGCGCCAGCAGTCCAGGTCACAATGAGCAGTTCTTC. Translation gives CASSPGHNEQFF.